A single sample gave rise to the 5 T cell receptor beta chains below, sequenced in a study of vaccination effects on CD4 cells after COVID-19. These receptors lack a known antigen. Here immunoSEQ multiplex PCR was the method, and the copy in TCRdb shows in-frame clones only, minus some. The sample records roughly 50,000 clones, 67% being singletons. The authors isolated CD4+ T cells after around nine days of culture. The sample consisted of CD4+ T cells from PBMCs cultured without peptide, taken before COVID-19 vaccination. These receptors were taken from a human donor who received a COVID-19 vaccine.

This clone has just a few counts. The chain recombines TRBV21-1 with TRBJ1-5. TRBV21-1 is a listed pseudogene. The CDR3 is 18 residues long. The CDR3 coding sequence is TGTGCCAGCAGCAATCGGGGTATAGAGGTCGACGGCAATCAGCCCCAGCATTTT. Protein: CASSNRGIEVDGNQPQHF.

This clone turned up a few times. The chain has TRBV5-4 and TRBJ1-2, with D hard to call. This CDR3 is 14 amino acids long. The V gene lost 7 bases and the J gene lost 2 bases, with 15 bases spanning the gap. The V gene's germline CDR1 is SGHNT and CDR2 YYREEE (reference sequence). This chain's CDR3 is CASGQSGNNYGYTF. CDR3 nucleotides: TGTGCCAGCGGCCAGTCAGGAAACAACTATGGCTACACCTTC.

This clone has more than one count but fewer than ten. The chain employs TRBV19 and TRBJ1-6; D not certain. CDR3 length equals 13 residues. Germline values: CDR1 LNHDA, CDR2 SQIVND (reference sequence). V was clipped by 3 bases and J by 9 bases, with 9 bases between them. The CDR3 is CASSMTEVSPLHF. CDR3 sequence (DNA): TGTGCCAGTAGTATGACCGAGGTTTCACCCCTCCACTTT. The full variable domain, with the rest looked up from reference TRBV19 and TRBJ1-6, is DGGITQSPKYLFRKEGQNVTLSCEQNLNHDAMYWYRQDPGQGLRLIYYSQIVNDFQKGDIAEGYSVSREKKESFPLTVTSAQKNPTAFYLCASSMTEVSPLHFGNGTRLTVT.

The chain is built from TRBV4-3 and TRBJ1-2; 9 bases map to TRBD1. Germline lookup yields CDR1 LGHNA and CDR2 YSLEER. There are 16 residues in the CDR3. The ends lost 3 bases at V and 0 bases at J; junction bases unmatched: 5. In DNA form, the CDR3 reads TGCGCCAGCAGCCAGGGACAGGGACTCTCTAACTATGGCTACACCTTC. It is translated as CASSQGQGLSNYGYTF.

This chain uses TRBV5-4 with TRBJ1-1; D gene unclear. V was shortened by 0 bases and J by 1 base, with 7 bases between the two germline ends. The CDR3 totals 14 residues. Germline lookup yields CDR1 SGHNT and CDR2 YYREEE (reference sequence). The CDR3 region is CASSLVGRNTEAFF. The CDR3 DNA is TGTGCCAGCAGCTTGGTCGGACGGAACACTGAAGCTTTCTTT.